Below are 13 T cell receptor beta chains sequenced from a single sample in a study of blood T cell repertoires in COVID-19. The table came from immunoSEQ multiplex PCR; TCRdb's copy has only in-frame clones and leaves some out. There are about 160,000 clones in the sample; approximately 79% occur only once, and around 19% lies in the top ten. Input material: peripheral blood. Receptors originate from a woman older than 75 with acute or convalescent COVID-19.

This clone has only one observation. This chain uses TRBV19 with TRBJ2-2, with 14 bases identical to TRBD2. The CDR3 runs to 19 residues. Unmatched junction bases numbered 14, after V lost 6 bases and J lost 5 bases. Germline V gene sequence: CDR1 LNHDA, CDR2 SQIVND (reference sequence). The chain's CDR3 is CASRRLPGLAGVSTGELFF. CDR3 coding DNA: TGTGCCAGTAGACGTCTTCCGGGACTAGCGGGAGTGTCTACCGGGGAGCTGTTTTTT.

The chain has TRBV12-3 or TRBV12-4 and TRBJ2-2; D is perhaps TRBD1 (6 bases). The V and J ends lost 6 bases and 4 bases respectively, with 9 bases between them. CDR3 size: 13 residues. The CDR3 reads CASSRTVTGELFF. CDR3 DNA: TGTGCCAGCAGCCGGACAGTCACCGGGGAGCTGTTTTTT.

The V call is TRBV30, the J call TRBJ2-3; D is perhaps TRBD2 (6 bases). V lost 4 bases to trimming and J lost 4 bases, with 15 bases between them. CDR1 is GTSNPN, CDR2 SVGIG, per germline (reference sequence). The CDR3 covers 14 residues. CDR3 sequence: CAWNSGDRSDTQYF. CDR3 in DNA: TGTGCCTGGAATTCGGGGGACCGCTCAGATACGCAGTATTTT.

The rearrangement links TRBV20-1 to TRBJ2-7; TRBD1 agrees at 7 bases. V shed 3 bases, J shed 6 bases, and the junction held 11 bases outside the gene matches. Germline values: CDR1 DFQATT, CDR2 SNEGSKA (reference sequence). This CDR3 has 14 residues. CDR3 nucleotides: TGCAGTGCTAGTGACGGGGACAGTCTTTCCGAGCAGTACTTC. Amino acids: CSASDGDSLSEQYF.

The J gene is TRBJ2-3, the V gene TRBV2; tentative D call: TRBD1 (5 bases). The V gene lost 5 bases and the J gene lost 3 bases, with 15 bases spanning the gap. From germline, CDR1 is SNHLY and CDR2 FYNNEI. CDR3 length equals 15 residues. For the CDR3, the DNA is TGTGCCAGCAGTCAGACAGTTGGAGTAACAGATACGCAGTATTTT. Translating it yields CASSQTVGVTDTQYF.

This rearrangement joins TRBV24-1 to TRBJ2-1; TRBD1 matches at 7 bases. Per germline, CDR1 KGHDR and CDR2 SFDVKD. The ends lost 4 bases at V and 6 bases at J; junction bases unmatched: 2. The length of the CDR3 is 13 residues. As DNA, the CDR3 is TGTGCCACCAGTGAAACAGGGGTCAATGAGCAGTTCTTC. It specifies CATSETGVNEQFF.

CDR3 region: CASNRIAGAYEQFF. DNA for the CDR3: TGTGCCAGTAATCGTATAGCGGGAGCCTATGAGCAGTTCTTC. The J gene is TRBJ2-1, the V gene TRBV19; 9 nucleotides align to TRBD2. V shed 7 bases and J 8 bases; nucleotides not matched to a gene: 9. The CDR3 contains 14 residues. Germline V CDR1 and CDR2: LNHDA, SQIVND (reference sequence).

This chain links TRBV9 with TRBJ1-1; no clear D gene. Trimming removed 0 bases from V and 6 bases from J, with 9 bases in between. Looked up from germline, CDR1 is SGDLS and CDR2 is YYNGEE. This CDR3 is built from 13 residues. The CDR3 region is CASSVEAGAEAFF. CDR3 nucleotide sequence: TGTGCCAGCAGCGTAGAAGCGGGAGCTGAAGCTTTCTTT.

The chain's CDR3 is CASSLVTGTVETQYF. The CDR3 DNA sequence: TGCGCCAGCAGCTTAGTAACCGGGACAGTAGAGACCCAGTACTTC. The rearrangement joins TRBV5-1 to TRBJ2-5; TRBD1 aligns across 7 bases. Trimming at V came to 2 bases and at J to 4 bases, leaving 8 bases not matched to a gene. The germline V gene has CDR1 SGHRS and CDR2 YFSETQ. The CDR3 consists of 15 residues.

V usage is TRBV13 and J usage is TRBJ2-6; maybe TRBD1 (6 bases). Germline V gene data show CDR1 as PRHDT and CDR2 as FYEKMQ (reference sequence). This CDR3 has 14 residues. The V end was cut by 7 bases, the J end by 0 bases, with 7 bases between. CDR3 region: CASTRGSGANVLTF. The CDR3 DNA is TGTGCCAGCACCAGGGGCTCTGGGGCCAACGTCCTGACTTTC.

This chain joins TRBV5-4 and TRBJ2-5, with 9 bases lining up with TRBD2. Unmatched junction bases numbered 9, after V lost 4 bases and J lost 5 bases. This CDR3 comprises 15 residues. Germline CDR1 reads SGHNT; CDR2 reads YYREEE (reference sequence). The CDR3: CASSAMGLARETQYF. In nucleotides, the CDR3 is TGTGCCAGCAGCGCGATGGGACTAGCTCGGGAGACCCAGTACTTC.

This sequence joins TRBV5-5 and TRBJ2-5; possibly TRBD2 for D (6 bases). Germline V gene data show CDR1 as SGHKS and CDR2 as YYEKEE (reference sequence). The CDR3 is 13 residues long. V was cut by 6 bases and J by 7 bases, with 16 bases left in between. The CDR3 region has the DNA TGTGCCAGCACCCGGGATCCGGAGGGGACCCAGTACTTC. It is translated as CASTRDPEGTQYF.

The DNA of the CDR3 is TGTGCCAGCAGTTCCATCCAGGGCTCGGGAAACACCATATATTTT. Amino acids: CASSSIQGSGNTIYF. The V and J genes are TRBV6-6 and TRBJ1-3; TRBD1 might be the D (5 bases). Looked up from germline, CDR1 is MNHNY and CDR2 is SVGAGI (reference sequence). This CDR3 is built from 15 residues. V lost 4 bases and J lost 4, with 14 bases in between.